The clone carrying this T cell receptor (beta chain) was seen more than once but under ten times. The target antigen is unknown. The data are from a study of CD8 T cells in ankylosing spondylitis. Study-wide findings and caveats: About 8 highly homologous variants formed a TCR beta motif that appeared characteristic of ankylosing spondylitis blood.

Using its own MiXCR run on the 5' RACE reads, TCRdb lists one record per CDR3 protein. The sample consists of approximately 400,000 distinct CDR3 sequences, around 26% of them appearing once. The CDR3 has 14 residues. The germline CDR1 and CDR2 sequences are SGHRS and YFSETQ. With 5 bases removed from V and 0 bases from J, the gap between germline ends came to 11 bases. Sequencing input: blood, either unsorted or a sorted T cell fraction (not recorded which). The V call is TRBV5-1, the J call TRBJ2-5; maybe TRBD2 (6 bases). This receptor was identified in a male donor with ankylosing spondylitis. The CDR3 coding sequence is TGCGCCAGCAGGCGGGACCCGTACCAAGAGACCCAGTACTTC. This encodes CASRRDPYQETQYF. Complete variable domain (other parts from reference TRBV5-1 and TRBJ2-5): KAGVTQTPRYLIKTRGQQVTLSCSPISGHRSVSWYQQTPGQGLQFLFEYFSETQRNKGNFPGRFSGRQFSNSRSEMNVSTLELGDSALYLCASRRDPYQETQYFGPGTRLLVL.